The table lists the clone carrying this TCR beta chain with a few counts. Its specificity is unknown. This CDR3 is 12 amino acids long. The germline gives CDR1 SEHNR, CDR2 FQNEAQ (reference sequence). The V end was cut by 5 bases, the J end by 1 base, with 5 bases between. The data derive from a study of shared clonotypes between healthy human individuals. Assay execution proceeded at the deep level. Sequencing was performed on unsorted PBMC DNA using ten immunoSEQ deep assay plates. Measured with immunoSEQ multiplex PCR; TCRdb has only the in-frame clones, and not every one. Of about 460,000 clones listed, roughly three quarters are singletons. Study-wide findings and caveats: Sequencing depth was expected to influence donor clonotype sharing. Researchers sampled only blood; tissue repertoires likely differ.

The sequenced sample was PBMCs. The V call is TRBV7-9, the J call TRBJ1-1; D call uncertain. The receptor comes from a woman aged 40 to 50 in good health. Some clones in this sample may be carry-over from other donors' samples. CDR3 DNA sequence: TGTGCCAGCAGCGAGTCGAACACTGAAGCTTTCTTT. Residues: CASSESNTEAFF.